Listed below are T cell receptor beta chains from one sample, sequenced in a study of cytomegalovirus exposure and HLA in healthy donors. Clones were read by immunoSEQ multiplex PCR, and TCRdb kept only the in-frame ones, dropping some. The data show about 110,000 clones, and the top ten clones hold around 0.59%. Specimen: PBMCs. These receptors came from a man aged 50 to 59 in good health and CMV-seronegative. Both conserved end residues are part of each CDR3.

v_call	cdr3_length	cdr3_aa
TRBV2	13	CASSVGLGDGYTF
TRBV5-1	11	CASGEADGYTF
TRBV5-1	14	CASSLAGGEDEQYF
TRBV19	13	CASTWSVNTEAFF
TRBV7-2	14	CASSRDYLTGELFF
TRBV20-1	11	CSARTEAGPFF
TRBV6-5	11	CASSYRQPQHF
TRBV29-1	13	CSVRGPSGNTIYF
TRBV5-4	16	CASTPNPGQDGREQYF
TRBV19	19	CASSIDPRTGGSSYNEQFF
TRBV19	16	CASSTGGQGDNYGYTF
TRBV9	15	CASSVGAALNEKLFF
TRBV15	13	CATSLDRTEPQHF
TRBV19	14	CASSFRPGSYEQYF
TRBV18	16	CASSPLRTVTQETQYF
TRBV7-9	13	CASSEQGNQPQHF
TRBV6-6	16	CASSLGINYEGEKLFF
TRBV7-3	13	CASSFGGNTEAFF
TRBV7-9	11	CASSLATTHTF
TRBV5-4	14	CASSLGTEVYGYTF
TRBV10-2	14	CATATSGRATEQFF
TRBV6-5	14	CASSDGQTVTEAFF
TRBV7-3	13	CASSRDMNTEAFF
TRBV27	15	CASRLMGDSTDTQYF
TRBV29-1	12	CSGSGNTGELFF
TRBV9	17	CASSVGTQGTGRHEQYF
TRBV9	14	CASSVGTGVGPQHF
TRBV9	16	CASSAAGTGPKTQAFF
TRBV25-1	13	CASRSTVYNEQFF
TRBV15	13	CATSSQRGSEAFF
TRBV5-8	14	CASSLVGNRNTIYF
TRBV19	13	CASASGKKVEQYF
TRBV19	14	CAGSLRGGNQPQHF
TRBV7-2	14	CASRSGGSTDTQYF
TRBV10-3	16	CAISDRTGAPNTEAFF
TRBV4-1	15	CASSQELGSGRFQFF
TRBV6-6	12	CASLGGVNEQFF
TRBV7-2	14	CASSHGTTKNIQYF
TRBV6-5	14	CASSEERGNYGYTF
TRBV9	14	CASSTQGVPYEQYF
TRBV19	18	CASSPGLAVLTGANVLTF
TRBV14	14	CASSRGQGRYGYTF
TRBV7-9	16	CASSQDRGQGNRSYTF
TRBV7-8	16	CASSLVLAGSTDTQYF
TRBV19	15	CASSPTDRVNYGYTF
TRBV11-2	15	CASSLRTSGIYEQYF
TRBV5-1	17	CASSLVGTGRSSYEQYF
TRBV7-9	15	CASRLRSDSYNEQFF
TRBV5-1	14	CASSLPRDTGELFF
TRBV18	15	CASLSAAGSNYGYTF